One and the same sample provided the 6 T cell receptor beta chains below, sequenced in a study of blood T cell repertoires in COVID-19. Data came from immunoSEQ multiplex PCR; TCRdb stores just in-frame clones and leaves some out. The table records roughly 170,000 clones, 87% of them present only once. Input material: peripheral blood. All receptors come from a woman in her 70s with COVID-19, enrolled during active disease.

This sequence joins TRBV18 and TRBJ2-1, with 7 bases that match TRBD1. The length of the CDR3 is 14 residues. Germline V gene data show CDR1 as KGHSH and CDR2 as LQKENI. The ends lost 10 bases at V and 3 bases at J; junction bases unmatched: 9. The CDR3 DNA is TGTGCCACTGACTTGTCAGGGGGCTACAATGAGCAGTTCTTC. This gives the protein CATDLSGGYNEQFF.

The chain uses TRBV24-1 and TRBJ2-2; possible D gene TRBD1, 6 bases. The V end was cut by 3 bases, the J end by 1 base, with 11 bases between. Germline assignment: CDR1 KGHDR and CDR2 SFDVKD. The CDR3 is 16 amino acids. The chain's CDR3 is CATSDLTGKNTGELFF. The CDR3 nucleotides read TGTGCCACCAGTGATCTGACAGGCAAGAACACCGGGGAGCTGTTTTTT.

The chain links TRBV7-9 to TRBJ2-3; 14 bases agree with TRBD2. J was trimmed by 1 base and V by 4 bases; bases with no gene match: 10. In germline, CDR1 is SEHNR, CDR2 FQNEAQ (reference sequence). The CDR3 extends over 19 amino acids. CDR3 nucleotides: TGTGCCAGCAGCTCAATGACTAGCGGGAGGGTGGGGGGCACAGATACGCAGTATTTT. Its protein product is CASSSMTSGRVGGTDTQYF. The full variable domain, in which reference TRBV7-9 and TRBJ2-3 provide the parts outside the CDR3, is DTGVSQNPRHKITKRGQNVTFRCDPISEHNRLYWYRQTLGQGPEFLTYFQNEAQLEKSRLLSDRFSAERPKGSFSTLEIQRTEQGDSAMYLCASSSMTSGRVGGTDTQYFGPGTRLTVL.

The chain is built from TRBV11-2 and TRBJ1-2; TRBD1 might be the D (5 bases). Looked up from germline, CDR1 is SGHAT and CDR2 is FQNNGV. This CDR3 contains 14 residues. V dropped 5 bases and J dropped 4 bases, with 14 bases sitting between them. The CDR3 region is CASSMEGPSYGYTF. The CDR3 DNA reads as TGTGCCAGCAGCATGGAGGGACCGTCCTATGGCTACACCTTC.

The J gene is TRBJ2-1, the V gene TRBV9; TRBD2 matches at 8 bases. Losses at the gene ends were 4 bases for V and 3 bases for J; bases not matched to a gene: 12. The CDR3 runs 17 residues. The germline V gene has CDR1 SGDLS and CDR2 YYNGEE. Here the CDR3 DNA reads TGTGCCAGCAGCCCGCCTGGTAAAGCGGGGGTCTACAATGAGCAGTTCTTC. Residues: CASSPPGKAGVYNEQFF.

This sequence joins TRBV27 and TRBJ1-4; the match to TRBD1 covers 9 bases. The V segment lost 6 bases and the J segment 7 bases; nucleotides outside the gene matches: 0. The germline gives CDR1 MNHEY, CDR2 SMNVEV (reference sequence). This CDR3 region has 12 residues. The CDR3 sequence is CASRTGGEKLFF. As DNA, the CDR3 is TGTGCCAGCAGGACAGGGGGTGAAAAACTGTTTTTT.